This T cell receptor (beta chain) emerged from a study of T cells after yellow fever vaccination. As for this clonotype: Antigen: not known. The final CDR3 position lacks the conserved phenylalanine or tryptophan, pointing to a likely read error. No DNA is shown, since the ends of the CDR3 on it are uncertain; the CDR3 is the one TCRdb lists.

Study-level results: Clones from primary vaccination mostly reappeared after the booster (less than 98% CD4, approximately 86% CD8).

The CDR3 has 12 amino acids, counting both end residues. Germline CDR1 is SGHVS and CDR2 is FQNEAQ. From the 5' RACE reads, TCRdb called clonotypes with MiXCR, one entry per CDR3 protein. The sample records 170,000 or so distinct CDR3 sequences, 5.5% to 8% being singletons. This specimen consisted of CD4+ T cells sorted from PBMCs, obtained on the day of the first yellow fever vaccination. The rearrangement links TRBV7-8 to TRBJ1-2; TRBD1, the table's D call, was not compared with the DNA. The TCR was taken from a man aged 18 to 30 who received the YFV17D yellow fever vaccine. The CDR3 loop reads CASSHGGDREGR.